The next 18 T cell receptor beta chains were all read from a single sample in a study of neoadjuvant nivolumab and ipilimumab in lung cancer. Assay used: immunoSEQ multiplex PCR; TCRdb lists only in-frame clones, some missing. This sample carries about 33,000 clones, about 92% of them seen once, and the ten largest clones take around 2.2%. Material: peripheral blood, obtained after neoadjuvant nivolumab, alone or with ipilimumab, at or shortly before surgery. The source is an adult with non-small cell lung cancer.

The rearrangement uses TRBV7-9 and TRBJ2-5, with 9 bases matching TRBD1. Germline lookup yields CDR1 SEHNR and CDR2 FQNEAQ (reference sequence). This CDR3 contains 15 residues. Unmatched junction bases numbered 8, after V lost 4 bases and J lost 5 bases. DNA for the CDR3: TGTGCCAGCAGCTCCGCCGGGACAGGGAAGGAGACCCAGTACTTC. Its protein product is CASSSAGTGKETQYF.

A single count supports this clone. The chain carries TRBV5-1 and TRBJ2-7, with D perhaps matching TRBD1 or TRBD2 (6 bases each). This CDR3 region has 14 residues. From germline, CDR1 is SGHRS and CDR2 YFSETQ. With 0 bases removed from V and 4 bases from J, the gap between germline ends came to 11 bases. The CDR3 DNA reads TGCGCCAGCAGCTTGGAGCAGGGGAGGTACGAGCAGTACTTC. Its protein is CASSLEQGRYEQYF.

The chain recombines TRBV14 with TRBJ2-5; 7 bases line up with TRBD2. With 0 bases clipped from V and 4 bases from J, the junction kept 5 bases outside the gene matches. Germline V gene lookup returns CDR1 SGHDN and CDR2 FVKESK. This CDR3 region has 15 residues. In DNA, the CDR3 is TGTGCCAGCAGCCAAGATTTGGGAGGGTCAGAGACCCAGTACTTC. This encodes CASSQDLGGSETQYF.

The CDR3 loop is CASSLTGAIDTQYF. Here the CDR3 DNA reads TGCGCCAGCAGCTTGACGGGAGCAATAGATACGCAGTATTTT. The chain links TRBV5-1 to TRBJ2-3, with a possible D match to TRBD2 (6 bases). The length of the CDR3 is 14 residues. The germline CDR1 and CDR2 sequences are SGHRS and YFSETQ. The V end was cut by 1 base, the J end by 5 bases, with 11 bases between.

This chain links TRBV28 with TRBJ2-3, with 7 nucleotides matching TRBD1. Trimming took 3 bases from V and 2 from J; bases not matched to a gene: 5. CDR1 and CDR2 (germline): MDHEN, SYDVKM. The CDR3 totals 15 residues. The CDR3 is CASSLGQRNTDTQYF. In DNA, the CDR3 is TGTGCCAGCAGTTTGGGACAGAGAAACACAGATACGCAGTATTTT.

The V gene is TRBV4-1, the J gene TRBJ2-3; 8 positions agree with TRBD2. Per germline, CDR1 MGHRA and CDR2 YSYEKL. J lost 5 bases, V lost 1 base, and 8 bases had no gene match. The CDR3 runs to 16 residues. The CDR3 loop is CASSQGGLAGGDTQYF. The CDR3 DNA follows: TGCGCCAGCAGCCAAGGGGGCCTAGCGGGTGGAGATACGCAGTATTTT.

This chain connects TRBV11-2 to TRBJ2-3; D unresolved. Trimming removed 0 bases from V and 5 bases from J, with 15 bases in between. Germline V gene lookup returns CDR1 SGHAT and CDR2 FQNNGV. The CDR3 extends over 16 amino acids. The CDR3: CASSLEIPAGIDTQYF. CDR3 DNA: TGTGCCAGCAGCTTAGAAATTCCGGCAGGCATAGATACGCAGTATTTT.

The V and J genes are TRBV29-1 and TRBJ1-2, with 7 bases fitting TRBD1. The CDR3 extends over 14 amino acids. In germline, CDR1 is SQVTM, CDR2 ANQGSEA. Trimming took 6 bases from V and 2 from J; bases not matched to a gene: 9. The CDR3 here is CSVVKGGANYGYTF. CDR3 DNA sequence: TGCAGCGTGGTCAAAGGGGGCGCGAACTATGGCTACACCTTC.

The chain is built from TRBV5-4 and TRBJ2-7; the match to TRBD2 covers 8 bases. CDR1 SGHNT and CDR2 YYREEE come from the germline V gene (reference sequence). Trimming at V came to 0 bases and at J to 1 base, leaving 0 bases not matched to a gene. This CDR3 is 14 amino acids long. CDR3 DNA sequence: TGTGCCAGCAGCTTGGTAGCGGGGTCCTACGAGCAGTACTTC. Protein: CASSLVAGSYEQYF.

This chain's CDR3 is CASSDRFQPQHF. In DNA, the CDR3 is TGTGCCAGCAGTGACAGGTTCCAGCCCCAGCATTTT. The gene calls are TRBV6-1 and TRBJ1-5; D is unclear. From germline, CDR1 is MNHNS and CDR2 SASEGT. The V end lost 3 bases, the J end lost 7 bases, and 7 bases lay between the germline ends. The CDR3 length is 12 residues.

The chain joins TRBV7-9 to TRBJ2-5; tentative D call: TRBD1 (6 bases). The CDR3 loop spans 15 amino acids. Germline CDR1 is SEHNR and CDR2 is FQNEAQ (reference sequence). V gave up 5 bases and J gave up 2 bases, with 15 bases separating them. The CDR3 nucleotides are TGTGCCAGCAGCCCCGGCGGCACAGGGCAAGAGACCCAGTACTTC. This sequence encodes CASSPGGTGQETQYF.

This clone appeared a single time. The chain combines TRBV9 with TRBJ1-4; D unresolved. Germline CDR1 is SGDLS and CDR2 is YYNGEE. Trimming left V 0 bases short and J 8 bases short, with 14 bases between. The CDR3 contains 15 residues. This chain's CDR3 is CASSVGAGWGEKLFF. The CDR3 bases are TGTGCCAGCAGCGTAGGTGCTGGCTGGGGAGAAAAACTGTTTTTT.

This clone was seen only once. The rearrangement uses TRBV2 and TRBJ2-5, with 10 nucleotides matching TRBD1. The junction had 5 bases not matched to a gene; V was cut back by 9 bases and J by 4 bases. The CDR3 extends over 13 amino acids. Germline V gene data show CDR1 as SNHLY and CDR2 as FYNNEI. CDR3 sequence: CASTRQGAETQYF. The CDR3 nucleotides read TGTGCCAGTACGCGACAGGGGGCAGAGACCCAGTACTTC.

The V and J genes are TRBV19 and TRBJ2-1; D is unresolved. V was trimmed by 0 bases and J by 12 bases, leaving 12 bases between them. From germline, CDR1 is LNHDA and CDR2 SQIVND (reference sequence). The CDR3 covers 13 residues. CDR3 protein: CASSIDYGVVQFF. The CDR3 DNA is TGTGCCAGTAGTATAGATTATGGGGTTGTGCAGTTCTTC.

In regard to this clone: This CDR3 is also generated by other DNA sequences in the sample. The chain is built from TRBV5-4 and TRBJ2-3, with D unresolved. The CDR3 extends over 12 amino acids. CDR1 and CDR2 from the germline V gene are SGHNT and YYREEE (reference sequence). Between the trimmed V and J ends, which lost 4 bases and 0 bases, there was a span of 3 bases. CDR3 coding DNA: TGTGCCAGCAGCCTCAGCACAGATACGCAGTATTTT. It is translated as CASSLSTDTQYF.

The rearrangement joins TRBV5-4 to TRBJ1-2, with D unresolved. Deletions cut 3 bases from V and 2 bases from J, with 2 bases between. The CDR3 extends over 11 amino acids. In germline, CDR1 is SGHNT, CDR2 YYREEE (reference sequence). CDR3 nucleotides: TGTGCCAGCAGCTCGAACTATGGCTACACCTTC. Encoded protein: CASSSNYGYTF.

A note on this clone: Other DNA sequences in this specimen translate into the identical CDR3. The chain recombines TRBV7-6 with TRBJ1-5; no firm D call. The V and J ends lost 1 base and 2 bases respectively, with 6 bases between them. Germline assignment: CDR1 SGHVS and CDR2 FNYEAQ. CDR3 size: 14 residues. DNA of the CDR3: TGTGCCAGCAGCTTAGGAGCAGGCAATCAGCCCCAGCATTTT. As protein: CASSLGAGNQPQHF. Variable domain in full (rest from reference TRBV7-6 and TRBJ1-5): GAGVSQSPRYKVTKRGQDVALRCDPISGHVSLYWYRQALGQGPEFLTYFNYEAQQDKSGLPNDRFSAERPEGSISTLTIQRTEQRDSAMYRCASSLGAGNQPQHFGDGTRLSIL.

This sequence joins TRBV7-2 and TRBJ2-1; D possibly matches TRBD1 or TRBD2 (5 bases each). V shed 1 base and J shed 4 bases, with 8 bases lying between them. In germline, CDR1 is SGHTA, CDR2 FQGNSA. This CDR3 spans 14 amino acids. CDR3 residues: CASSLGDGYNEQFF. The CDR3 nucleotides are TGTGCCAGCAGCTTAGGGGACGGATACAATGAGCAGTTCTTC.